Sequencing of this T cell receptor beta chain was carried out in a study of blood T cell repertoires in COVID-19 (dated by TCRdb to about 2020). Broadly, across the study: The collaborator samples originated in the United States, Italy and Spain and spanned the acute and convalescent phases of COVID-19. The material from the prospective study consisted of cDNA or gDNA derived from T cells, B-cell-depleted T cells, or PBMCs. The dataset comprised deeply sampled blood TCRbeta repertoires from subjects exposed to, actively infected with, or recovered from COVID-19. The repertoires were released in a freely available public database meant as a resource for research on the immune response to SARS-CoV-2. The samples were drawn from the first 160 participants of the ongoing ImmuneRACE study and from 1,254 subjects provided by 6 global collaborators. Sample metadata almost always included a de-identified subject ID, COVID-19 status, age in years and sex. Where available, HLA class I and class II types were obtained from metadata supplied by the sample provider rather than from assay-based typing. Broader findings and caveats from the paper: How much clinical and demographic metadata was included differed by source and by participant, and the metadata was provided uncurated.

This clone was detected only a few times. The antigen this receptor binds is unknown. Base qualities are not provided; no much larger clone lies one nucleotide away. TCRbeta CDR3 regions were amplified from genomic DNA by means of the immunoSEQ Assay, a bias-controlled multiplex PCR. The paper's data handling went like this. Nucleated cell counts per sample were estimated from amplification of reference gene primers within the assay. Sequence reads were collapsed and filtered to measure the absolute abundance of every unique TCRbeta CDR3 rearrangement. Productive Simpson clonality was computed per sample as the square root of Simpson's diversity index over productive rearrangements. The source is immuneACCESS, and TCRdb retained only in-frame sequences with V and J called. Part of the clones is not carried over; for the studies checked, unresolved V genes explain less than half of this, and the remainder is unexplained. Clone size and V and J calls were adopted from that table, with D and trimming inferred from the DNA. Counted in this sample were approximately 110,000 clones; about 93% of them appeared once. Roughly 2% of the sample rests with the top ten.

In Seattle, one collaborating source enrolled patients while the infection was active and tracked those patients longitudinally over the course of disease. The collaborating institutions used their own protocols to collect whole blood in K2EDTA tubes. For TCRbeta analysis, collaborators shipped samples as frozen whole blood, isolated PBMCs, or DNA extracted from either of those sample types. Sequenced sample: peripheral blood. This TCR was sampled from a man in his forties or fifties with COVID-19, enrolled during active disease.

The nucleotides are TGTGCCAGCTCTCTAACTCCCCCCGGTCCTGGAAACACCATATATTTT. Translation gives CASSLTPPGPGNTIYF. The sequence joins TRBV18 to TRBJ1-3; the D gene is unclear. The CDR3 numbers 16 residues from cysteine through phenylalanine. CDR3 DNA only is kept here, 48 bases in frame from base 1. V drops 6 bases and J drops 2 bases, leaving 17 bases in between. According to the germline V gene, CDR1 reads KGHSH and CDR2 reads LQKENI.